These T cell receptor beta chains were read from a single sample in a study of chemoradiotherapy in HPV16-positive cancers. Profiled with immunoSEQ multiplex PCR; TCRdb holds only in-frame clones, not every one. The data show 30,000 to 35,000 clones, roughly 75% seen once. Sequencing used blood, obtained from a patient who underwent chemoradiotherapy. The receptors were gathered from a human donor with HPV-associated anogenital cancer. CDR3s include the opening cysteine and the closing phenylalanine or tryptophan. The D gene is left open where the match is weak. Part of the rows lack a size; the others show once, few, many or a class for expanded clones.

v_gene,j_gene,abundance,d_gene,CDR3nt,CDR3aa
TRBV5-1,TRBJ1-2,-,-,TGCGCCAGCAGCCCGGGGGAGGGGAACTATGGCTACACCTTC,CASSPGEGNYGYTF
TRBV6-1,TRBJ1-6,-,-,TGTGCCAGCAGTGAAGGGCCGAGGAATTCACCCCTCCACTTT,CASSEGPRNSPLHF
TRBV7-6,TRBJ2-3,-,-,TGTGCCAGCAGCTCCTACCTCACAGATACGCAGTATTTT,CASSSYLTDTQYF
TRBV27,TRBJ1-1,-,TRBD1,TGTGCCAGCAGTATCCTTACATCAGGGGGAAAGGACACTGAAGCTTTCTTT,CASSILTSGGKDTEAFF
TRBV7-8,TRBJ1-4,-,TRBD1,TGTGCCAGCAGCCCTCACCGGGACAGGGCTGAAAAACTGTTTTTT,CASSPHRDRAEKLFF
TRBV11-2,TRBJ1-2,-,-,TGTGCCAGCAGCGCGATAGTGAGCCCCAGCTCGGTGTTTCCGTATGGCTACACCTTC,CASSAIVSPSSVFPYGYTF
TRBV29-1,TRBJ2-1,-,TRBD2,TGCAGCGTTGTAAGACTAGCGGGGGGTCGAAGCTCCTACAATGAGCAGTTCTTC,CSVVRLAGGRSSYNEQFF
TRBV10-3,TRBJ2-7,-,-,TGTGCCATCAAGGGGACAGAGGACTACGGCGAGCAGTACTTC,CAIKGTEDYGEQYF
TRBV28,TRBJ1-3,-,TRBD1,TGTGCCAGTAGATACCGGGACAGTGGTGGAAACACCATATATTTT,CASRYRDSGGNTIYF
TRBV6-5,TRBJ1-2,-,TRBD1,TGTGCCAGCAGTTACGACAGGGGCTATGGCTACACCTTC,CASSYDRGYGYTF
TRBV18,TRBJ1-3,-,-,TGTGCCAGCTCACTCACAACACCGGGGGAAGGAAACACCATATATTTT,CASSLTTPGEGNTIYF
TRBV5-1,TRBJ1-1,few,TRBD1,TGCGCCAGCAGCTTGATGGGACAGATGATGAACACTGAAGCTTTCTTT,CASSLMGQMMNTEAFF
TRBV4-3,TRBJ1-1,-,-,TGCGCCAGCAGCCAATCGGGGTTTACTGAAGCTTTCTTT,CASSQSGFTEAFF
TRBV10-3,TRBJ1-1,few,TRBD1,TGTGCCATCGGGACAGGGAATTTCGAGTACACTGAAGCTTTCTTT,CAIGTGNFEYTEAFF
TRBV30,TRBJ1-1,once,TRBD1,TGTGCCTGGACCTTTTTCAGGGGGGCGAACACTGAAGCTTTCTTT,CAWTFFRGANTEAFF
TRBV10-3,TRBJ2-7,-,TRBD1,TGTGCCATTGGAGGACAGGGGGCGTACGAGCAGTACTTC,CAIGGQGAYEQYF
TRBV5-1,TRBJ1-1,-,TRBD1,TGCGCCAGCAGCTTGGGACCCGGGACAGGGAACACTGAAGCTTTCTTT,CASSLGPGTGNTEAFF
TRBV5-1,TRBJ2-2,-,-,TGTGCCAGCAGCTTGGTCCAGGGAGACACCGGGGAGCTGTTTTTT,CASSLVQGDTGELFF
TRBV19,TRBJ1-5,once,-,TGTGCCAGTAGTATAGAACGAGGGGCGGATCAGCCCCAGCATTTT,CASSIERGADQPQHF
TRBV6-1,TRBJ2-5,-,TRBD1,TGTGCCAGCAGGGCAATCCCAGGGGGCGCGGAGACCCAGTACTTC,CASRAIPGGAETQYF
TRBV7-6,TRBJ2-7,-,TRBD1,TGTGCCAGCAGCTTAGTTTCGGGACAGACGACCTACGAGCAGTACTTC,CASSLVSGQTTYEQYF
TRBV2,TRBJ1-5,-,TRBD1,TGTGCCAGCAGGGAATTGTCGGGACAGGGCCATCAGCCCCAGCATTTT,CASRELSGQGHQPQHF
TRBV4-2,TRBJ2-7,-,-,TGTGCCAGCAGCCAAGCCTACGAGCAGTACTTC,CASSQAYEQYF
TRBV18,TRBJ2-3,-,-,TGTGCCAGCTCATCTCGACAGGGACTCACAGATACGCAGTATTTT,CASSSRQGLTDTQYF
TRBV19,TRBJ2-2,-,-,TGTGCCATCGGCGGCGACACCGGGGAGCTGTTTTTT,CAIGGDTGELFF
TRBV29-1,TRBJ2-5,-,TRBD1,TGCAGCGTGGTGGGACAGCAGAAAGAGACCCAGTACTTC,CSVVGQQKETQYF
TRBV6-5,TRBJ2-4,once,-,TGTGCCAGCAGCCGAGGGGGAGTAGCCAAAAACATTCAGTACTTC,CASSRGGVAKNIQYF
TRBV27,TRBJ1-3,-,TRBD1,TGTGCCAGCAGTCCGTGGGACAGGGGTCGAGGAAACACCATATATTTT,CASSPWDRGRGNTIYF
TRBV29-1,TRBJ1-2,-,-,TGCAGCGCCTGGTCCCGAGTATCGGATGGCTACACCTTC,CSAWSRVSDGYTF
TRBV4-3,TRBJ2-5,-,-,TGCGCCAGCAGCCAAGATGCAGGGTTTTATCAAGAGACCCAGTACTTC,CASSQDAGFYQETQYF
TRBV15,TRBJ1-5,-,-,TGTGCCACCAGCAGAGTCGGCAGGGGAGTCTATAGCAATCAGCCCCAGCATTTT,CATSRVGRGVYSNQPQHF
TRBV19,TRBJ2-7,once,TRBD2,TGTGCCACCCGTACGGCGGGGGGCTCCTACGAGCAGTACTTC,CATRTAGGSYEQYF
TRBV6-1,TRBJ2-3,-,-,TGTGCCAGCAGCCAGCTGGGGAATACGCAGTATTTT,CASSQLGNTQYF
TRBV19,TRBJ2-3,-,TRBD2,TGTGCCAGTAGTATAGGTCGGGGGGGTGCGGGAGATACGCAGTATTTT,CASSIGRGGAGDTQYF
TRBV7-9,TRBJ1-2,-,TRBD1,TGTGCCAGCAGCCCTCGACAGGGTGTCGGTGATGGCTACACCTTC,CASSPRQGVGDGYTF
TRBV7-9,TRBJ2-3,-,-,TGTGCCAGCAGCTTCTCGTCGAACACAGATACGCAGTATTTT,CASSFSSNTDTQYF
TRBV7-8,TRBJ1-6,-,TRBD1,TGTGCCAGCAGCGAAAGCCCGGGACAGACTAATTCACCCCTCCACTTT,CASSESPGQTNSPLHF
TRBV6-1,TRBJ2-1,-,TRBD1,TGTGCCAGCTTCCGGGACAGGGCCTACAATGAGCAGTTCTTC,CASFRDRAYNEQFF
TRBV4-1,TRBJ1-1,-,-,TGCGCCAGCAGCCCACAGGAAAGGGACACTGAAGCTTTCTTT,CASSPQERDTEAFF
TRBV11-1,TRBJ2-7,-,-,TGTGCCAGCAGCTTAACTCAGGCCATCCACGAGCAGTACTTC,CASSLTQAIHEQYF
TRBV7-9,TRBJ1-1,-,-,TGTGCCAGCAGCCCTTCGGGGGGGCACACTGAAGCTTTCTTT,CASSPSGGHTEAFF
TRBV7-9,TRBJ1-5,once,-,TGTGCCAGCAGCTTAGCCGGGGGCCGGCAGCCCCAGCATTTT,CASSLAGGRQPQHF
TRBV2,TRBJ2-3,-,-,TGTGCCAGCAGTGAAGCGGGGGTGGGTACAGATACGCAGTATTTT,CASSEAGVGTDTQYF
TRBV29-1,TRBJ1-5,-,-,TGCAGCGTCCGAGGGGTTGGACAGCCCCAGCATTTT,CSVRGVGQPQHF
TRBV18,TRBJ2-5,once,TRBD1,TGTGCCAGCTCACTCGGACAGGGAATCGAGACCCAGTACTTC,CASSLGQGIETQYF
TRBV18,TRBJ2-1,-,-,TGTGCCAGCTCACTGTCGCAAGGGAGCTACAATGAGCAGTTCTTC,CASSLSQGSYNEQFF
TRBV9,TRBJ1-6,-,TRBD1,TGTGCCAGCAGCGTAGGAGACAGGGCTTCACCCCTCCACTTT,CASSVGDRASPLHF
TRBV5-1,TRBJ1-2,-,TRBD1,TGCGCCAGCAGCTTGGGGGACAGGAGTCCTAACTATGGCTACACCTTC,CASSLGDRSPNYGYTF
TRBV30,TRBJ2-1,-,-,TGTGCCTGGAGAACCCTAGGGGCCTACAATGAGCAGTTCTTC,CAWRTLGAYNEQFF
TRBV6-1,TRBJ2-1,-,-,TGTGCCACCCTCTGGCGGTGGAGCTCCTACAATGAGCAGTTCTTC,CATLWRWSSYNEQFF
TRBV19,TRBJ1-1,-,-,TGTGCCAGTAGTATAGGAGTGGCCGAAGCTTTCTTT,CASSIGVAEAFF
TRBV2,TRBJ1-1,-,TRBD1,TGTGCCGGAGCCCAGGGGGCTGGCACTGAAGCTTTCTTT,CAGAQGAGTEAFF
TRBV6-1,TRBJ2-3,-,TRBD2,TGTGCCAGCAGGAAAAGCGGGGGATACACAGATACGCAGTATTTT,CASRKSGGYTDTQYF
TRBV27,TRBJ1-1,-,-,TGTGCCAGCAGTAGGGCATTTAGGACTGAAGCTTTCTTT,CASSRAFRTEAFF
TRBV18,TRBJ1-1,-,-,TGTGCCAGCTCGGGGGGGCTCATGAACACTGAAGCTTTCTTT,CASSGGLMNTEAFF
TRBV13,TRBJ2-1,-,TRBD2,TGTGCCAGCAGCCTACCTTCCCTGTTAGCGGGGGGGCCTTCCTACAATGAGCAGTTCTTC,CASSLPSLLAGGPSYNEQFF